A single sample gave rise to the 6 T cell receptor beta chains below, sequenced in a study of blood T cell repertoires in COVID-19. Some clones are missing from TCRdb's copy, which holds only in-frame ones; the method was immunoSEQ multiplex PCR. This repertoire shows around 140,000 clones, 70% to 90% found once; its top ten account for roughly 2.7%. The sequencing sample was made of peripheral blood. The receptors derive from a human donor with acute or convalescent COVID-19. The donor label of this sample is uncertain.

This clone was picked up one time. The V call is TRBV12-3 or TRBV12-4, the J call TRBJ1-1; D not resolved. The CDR3 is made up of 12 amino acids. V was shortened by 0 bases and J by 5 bases, with 4 bases between the two germline ends. DNA for the CDR3: TGTGCCAGCAGTTTAGCGAGGACTGAAGCTTTCTTT. Its protein product is CASSLARTEAFF.

The rearrangement joins TRBV6-5 to TRBJ1-6; 8 bases are shared with TRBD1. Germline lookup yields CDR1 MNHEY and CDR2 SVGAGI. The CDR3 loop spans 14 amino acids. V lost 8 bases, J lost 9 bases, and 9 bases stayed unmatched. The CDR3 nucleotides are TGTGCCAGCGGTACGACAGGGGTAGGTTCACCCCTCCACTTT. This encodes CASGTTGVGSPLHF.

In its sample, this clone was seen a few times. J is TRBJ1-5 and V is TRBV10-3; 10 nucleotides match TRBD1. CDR3 length equals 15 residues. With V trimmed by 5 bases and J by 3 bases, 4 bases remained unmatched. Germline V gives CDR1 ENHRY, CDR2 SYGVKD. The DNA for the CDR3 is TGTGCCATCAGTACCGGGACAGGGGACAATCAGCCCCAGCATTTT. As protein: CAISTGTGDNQPQHF.

This chain uses TRBV6-6 with TRBJ2-7; 10 nucleotides line up with TRBD1. Germline values: CDR1 MNHNY, CDR2 SVGAGI (reference sequence). The CDR3 sequence is 14 residues long. J was trimmed by 6 bases and V by 6 bases; bases with no gene match: 8. This CDR3 is CASRRTGGTSEQYF. The CDR3 DNA reads as TGTGCCAGCAGGCGGACAGGGGGGACCTCCGAGCAGTACTTC.

The sample holds a few counts of this clone. The gene calls are TRBV4-1 and TRBJ1-4; 11 positions agree with TRBD1. The CDR3 length is 15 residues. V shed 1 base, J shed 8 bases, and the junction held 3 bases outside the gene matches. Germline CDR1 and CDR2: MGHRA and YSYEKL. This CDR3 reads CASSQGGTGGEKLFF. The CDR3 DNA reads TGCGCCAGCAGCCAAGGAGGGACAGGGGGAGAAAAACTGTTTTTT.

The chain recombines TRBV15 with TRBJ2-7, with a tentative D call TRBD2 (5 bases). The length of the CDR3 is 15 residues. CDR1 and CDR2 (germline): LNHNV, YYDKDF (reference sequence). V gave up 0 bases and J gave up 7 bases, with 16 bases separating them. The CDR3 region has the DNA TGTGCCACCAGCAGAGATCTCGTCGGGAAAGGGGAGCAGTACTTC. This sequence encodes CATSRDLVGKGEQYF.